This T cell receptor (beta chain) stems from a study of blood T cell repertoires in COVID-19. On the study more broadly: Donors in the United States, Italy and Spain gave samples during acute or convalescent COVID-19. The cDNA or gDNA used as material had been derived from T cells, B-cell-depleted T cells, or PBMCs.

Per the original methods: Scientists estimated how many nucleated cells there were by amplifying reference gene primers. TCRdb's copy holds only in-frame clones and misses some; the assay was immunoSEQ multiplex PCR. From that table come the V and J calls and clone size; the DNA was used to work out D and trimming. Of about 120,000 clones listed, about 83% are singletons. The germline V gene has CDR1 SGHVS and CDR2 FNYEAQ. The CDR3 consists of 16 residues. V dropped 4 bases and J dropped 3; count of bases not matched to a gene: 5. Sequencing was done on a sample of peripheral blood. The receptor was isolated from a woman in her forties or fifties with acute or convalescent COVID-19. The V call is TRBV7-6, the J call TRBJ2-1; 11 bases are shared with TRBD2. The CDR3 loop reads CASSSRLAGLYNEQFF. The CDR3 DNA reads TGTGCCAGCAGCTCAAGACTAGCGGGACTCTACAATGAGCAGTTCTTC.